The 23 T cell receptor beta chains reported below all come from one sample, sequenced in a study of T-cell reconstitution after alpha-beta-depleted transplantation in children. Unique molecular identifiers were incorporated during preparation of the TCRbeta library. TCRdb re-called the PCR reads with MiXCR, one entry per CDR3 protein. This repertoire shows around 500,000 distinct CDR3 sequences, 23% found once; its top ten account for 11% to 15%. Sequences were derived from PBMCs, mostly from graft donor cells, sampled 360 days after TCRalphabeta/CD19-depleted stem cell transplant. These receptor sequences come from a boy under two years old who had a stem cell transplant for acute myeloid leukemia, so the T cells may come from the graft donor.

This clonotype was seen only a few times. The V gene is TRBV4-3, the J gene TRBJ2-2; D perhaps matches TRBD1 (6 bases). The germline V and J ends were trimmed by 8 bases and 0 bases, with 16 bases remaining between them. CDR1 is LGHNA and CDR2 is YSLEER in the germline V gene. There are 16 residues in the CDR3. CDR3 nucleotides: TGCGCCAGCGCCCGAAAGGGGGTTGCGAACACCGGGGAGCTGTTTTTT. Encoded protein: CASARKGVANTGELFF.

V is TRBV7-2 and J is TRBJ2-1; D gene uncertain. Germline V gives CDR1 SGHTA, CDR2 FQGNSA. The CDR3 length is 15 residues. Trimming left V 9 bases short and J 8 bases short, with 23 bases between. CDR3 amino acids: CARALEIGPDHEQFF. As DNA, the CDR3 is TGTGCCAGAGCTCTGGAAATAGGACCGGATCATGAGCAGTTCTTC.

The CDR3 DNA follows: TGTGCCAGCAGTTTGGCGACCGCGAACACTGAAGCTTTCTTT. Translating it yields CASSLATANTEAFF. The rearrangement uses TRBV27 and TRBJ1-1; D is undetermined. Per the germline V gene, CDR1 is MNHEY and CDR2 is SMNVEV (reference sequence). V was shortened by 3 bases and J by 1 base, with 9 bases between the two germline ends. The CDR3 totals 14 residues.

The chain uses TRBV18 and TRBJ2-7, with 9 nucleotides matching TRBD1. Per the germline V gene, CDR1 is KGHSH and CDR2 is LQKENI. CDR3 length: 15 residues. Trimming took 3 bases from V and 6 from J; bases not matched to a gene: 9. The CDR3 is CASSPAGQGRLEQYF. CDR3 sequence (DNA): TGTGCCAGCTCACCGGCGGGACAGGGACGTCTCGAGCAGTACTTC.

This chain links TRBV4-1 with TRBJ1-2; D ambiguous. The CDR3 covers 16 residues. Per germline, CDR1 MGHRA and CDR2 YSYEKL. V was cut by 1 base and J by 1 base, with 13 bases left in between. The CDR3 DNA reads TGCGCCAGCAGCCAAGTTCCGGCAGCATTTAACTATGGCTACACCTTC. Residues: CASSQVPAAFNYGYTF.

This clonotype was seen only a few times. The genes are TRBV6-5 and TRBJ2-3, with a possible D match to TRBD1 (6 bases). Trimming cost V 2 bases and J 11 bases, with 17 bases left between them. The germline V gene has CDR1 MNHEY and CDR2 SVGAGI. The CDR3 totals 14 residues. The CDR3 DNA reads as TGTGCCAGCAGTTACGTCTCTCTCAGGGGCGGGCAGTATTTT. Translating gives CASSYVSLRGGQYF.

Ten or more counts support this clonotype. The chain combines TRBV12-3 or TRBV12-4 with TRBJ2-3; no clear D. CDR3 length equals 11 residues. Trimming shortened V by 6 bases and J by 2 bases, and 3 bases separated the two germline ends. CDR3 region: CASRNTDTQYF. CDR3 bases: TGTGCCAGCAGAAACACAGATACGCAGTATTTT.

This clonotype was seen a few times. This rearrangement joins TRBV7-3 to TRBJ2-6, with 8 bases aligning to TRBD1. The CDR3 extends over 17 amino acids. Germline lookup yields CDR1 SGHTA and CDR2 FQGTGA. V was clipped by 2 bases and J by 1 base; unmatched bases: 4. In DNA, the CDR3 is TGTGCCAGCAGCTTACAGGGGGCGAGGTCTGGGGCCAACGTCCTGACTTTC. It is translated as CASSLQGARSGANVLTF.

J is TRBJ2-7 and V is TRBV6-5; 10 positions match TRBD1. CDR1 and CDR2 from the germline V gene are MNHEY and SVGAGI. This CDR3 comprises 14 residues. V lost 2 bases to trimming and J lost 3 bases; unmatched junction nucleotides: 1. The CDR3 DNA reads TGTGCCAGCAGTTACGGACAGGGGGGCTACGAGCAGTACGTC. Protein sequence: CASSYGQGGYEQYV.

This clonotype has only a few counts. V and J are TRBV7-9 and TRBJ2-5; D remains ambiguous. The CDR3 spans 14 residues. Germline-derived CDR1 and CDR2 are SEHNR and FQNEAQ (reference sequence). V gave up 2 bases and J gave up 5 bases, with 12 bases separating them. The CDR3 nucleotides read TGTGCCAGCAGCTTATTTCGGGCACGGGAGACCCAGTACTTC. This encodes CASSLFRARETQYF.

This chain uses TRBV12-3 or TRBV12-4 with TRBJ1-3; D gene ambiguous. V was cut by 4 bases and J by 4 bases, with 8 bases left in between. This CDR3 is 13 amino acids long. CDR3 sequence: CASSSGRGNTIYF. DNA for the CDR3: TGTGCCAGCAGTTCCGGACGGGGAAACACCATATATTTT.

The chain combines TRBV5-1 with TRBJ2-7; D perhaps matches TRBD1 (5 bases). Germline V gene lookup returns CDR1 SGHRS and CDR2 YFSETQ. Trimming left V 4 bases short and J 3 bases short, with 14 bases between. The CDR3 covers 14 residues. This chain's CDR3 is CASSLQGFSYEQYV. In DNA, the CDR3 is TGCGCCAGCAGCCTGCAGGGTTTCAGCTACGAGCAGTACGTC.

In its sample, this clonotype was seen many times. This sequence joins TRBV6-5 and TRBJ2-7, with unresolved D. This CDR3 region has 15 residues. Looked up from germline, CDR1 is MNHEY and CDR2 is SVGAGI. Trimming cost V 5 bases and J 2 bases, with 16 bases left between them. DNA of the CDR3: TGTGCCAGCAGTACACCGACATCAGGCCCCTACGAGCAGTACGTC. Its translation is CASSTPTSGPYEQYV.

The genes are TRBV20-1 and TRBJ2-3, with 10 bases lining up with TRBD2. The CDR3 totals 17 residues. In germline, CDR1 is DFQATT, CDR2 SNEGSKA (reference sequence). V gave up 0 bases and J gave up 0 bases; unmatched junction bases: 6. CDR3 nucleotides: TGCAGTGCTAGAGATCCCCCACTAGCGGGGAGCACAGATACGCAGTATTTT. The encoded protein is CSARDPPLAGSTDTQYF.

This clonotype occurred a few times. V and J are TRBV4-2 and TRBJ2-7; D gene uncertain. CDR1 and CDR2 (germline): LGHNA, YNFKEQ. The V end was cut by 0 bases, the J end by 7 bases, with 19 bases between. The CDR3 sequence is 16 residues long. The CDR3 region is CASSQDRPEPLGEQYF. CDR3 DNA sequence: TGTGCCAGCAGCCAAGATAGGCCGGAGCCCCTAGGGGAGCAGTACTTC.

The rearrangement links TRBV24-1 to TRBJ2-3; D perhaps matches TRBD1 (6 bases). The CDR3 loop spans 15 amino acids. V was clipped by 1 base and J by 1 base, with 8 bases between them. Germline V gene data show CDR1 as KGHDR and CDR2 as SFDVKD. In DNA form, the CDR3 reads TGTGCCACCAGTGATTTTTCAGGGGGCACAGATACGCAGTATTTT. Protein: CATSDFSGGTDTQYF.

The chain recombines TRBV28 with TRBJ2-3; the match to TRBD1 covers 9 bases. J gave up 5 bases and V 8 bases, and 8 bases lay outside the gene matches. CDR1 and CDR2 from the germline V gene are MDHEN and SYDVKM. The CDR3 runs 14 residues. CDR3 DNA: TGTGCCAGCTCCGGGACAGGGAATGGAGATACGCAGTATTTT. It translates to CASSGTGNGDTQYF.

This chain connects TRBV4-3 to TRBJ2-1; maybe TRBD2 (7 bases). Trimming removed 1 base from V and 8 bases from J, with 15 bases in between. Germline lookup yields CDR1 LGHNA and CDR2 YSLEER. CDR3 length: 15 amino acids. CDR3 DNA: TGCGCCAGCAGCCAAGGTGGGGGGGGCCGGTATGAGCAGTTCTTC. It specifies CASSQGGGGRYEQFF.

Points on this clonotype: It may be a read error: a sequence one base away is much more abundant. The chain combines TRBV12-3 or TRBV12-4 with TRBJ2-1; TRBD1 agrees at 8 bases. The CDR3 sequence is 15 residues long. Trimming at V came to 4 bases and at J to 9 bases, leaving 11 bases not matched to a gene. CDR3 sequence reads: CASSSQGQGISEQFF. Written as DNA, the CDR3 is TGTGCCAGCAGTTCCCAAGGACAGGGAATTAGTGAGCAGTTCTTC.

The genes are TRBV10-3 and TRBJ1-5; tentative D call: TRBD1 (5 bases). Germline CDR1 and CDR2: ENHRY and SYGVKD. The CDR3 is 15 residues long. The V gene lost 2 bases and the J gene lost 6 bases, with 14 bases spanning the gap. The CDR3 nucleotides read TGTGCCATCAGTGAGGGGGGATCCTTGGGTCAGCCCCAGCATTTT. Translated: CAISEGGSLGQPQHF.

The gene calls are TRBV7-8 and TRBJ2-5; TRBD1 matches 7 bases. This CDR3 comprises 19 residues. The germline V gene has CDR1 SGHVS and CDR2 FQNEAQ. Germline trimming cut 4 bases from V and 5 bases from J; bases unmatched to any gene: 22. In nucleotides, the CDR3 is TGTGCCAGCAGCTCCAGGGGACAGTCCCTCGGATGGCTCGTGGAGACCCAGTACTTC. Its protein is CASSSRGQSLGWLVETQYF.

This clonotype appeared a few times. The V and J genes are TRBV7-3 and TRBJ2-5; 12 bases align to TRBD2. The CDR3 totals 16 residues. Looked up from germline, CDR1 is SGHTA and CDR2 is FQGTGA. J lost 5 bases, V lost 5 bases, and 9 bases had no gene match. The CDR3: CASSPATSGGGETQYF. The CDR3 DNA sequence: TGTGCCAGCAGCCCTGCGACTAGCGGGGGAGGGGAGACCCAGTACTTC.

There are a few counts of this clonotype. Here the CDR3 reads CASSIGTGRNQPQHF. The CDR3 DNA reads TGTGCCAGCAGTATAGGGACAGGGAGGAATCAGCCCCAGCATTTT. This rearrangement joins TRBV12-3 or TRBV12-4 to TRBJ1-5, with TRBD1 matching 9 bases. This CDR3 comprises 15 residues. The V and J ends lost 5 bases and 4 bases, in that order; junction bases with no gene match: 6.